The clone carrying this T cell receptor (beta chain) counts as large. This sample was included in a study of somatic mutations in cytotoxic T cells in rheumatoid arthritis. Sequencing used immunoSEQ multiplex PCR; TCRdb keeps in-frame clones, though not all of them. Altogether tens of thousands of clones are present, around 76% being singletons, with the ten largest covering around 5.1%. Material: CD8+ T cells sorted from blood. The sequence was obtained from a man aged 50-60 years in good health.

Here the CDR3 reads CASSPRTGAGNYGYTF. Written as DNA, the CDR3 is TGCGCCAGCAGCCCGAGGACAGGGGCGGGTAACTATGGCTACACCTTC. The chain combines TRBV5-1 with TRBJ1-2; 9 nucleotides match TRBD1. Germline CDR1 is SGHRS and CDR2 is YFSETQ. Trimming took 4 bases from V and 1 from J; bases not matched to a gene: 8. This CDR3 has 16 residues.